The 5 T cell receptor beta chains below come from one sample, sequenced in a study of T cells after yellow fever vaccination. From the 5' RACE reads, TCRdb called clonotypes with MiXCR, one entry per CDR3 protein. The sample has 250,000 to 350,000 distinct CDR3 sequences, approximately 4% seen once. Material: PBMCs, obtained 15 days after the yellow fever booster vaccination. The receptor set was obtained from a man aged 18 to 29 who received the YFV17D yellow fever vaccine.

The sample holds many counts of this clonotype. The chain carries TRBV27 and TRBJ1-1, with D uncertain. Trimming stripped 2 bases from V and 0 bases from J, with 16 bases between. This CDR3 contains 17 residues. The germline CDR1 and CDR2 sequences are MNHEY and SMNVEV (reference sequence). DNA for the CDR3: TGTGCCAGCAGTTTACTTGGTGGGGAGGTGATGAACACTGAAGCTTTCTTT. Protein: CASSLLGGEVMNTEAFF.

This clonotype was seen repeatedly, ten times or more. The V and J genes are TRBV18 and TRBJ1-1, with D possibly being TRBD1 (5 bases). Germline loops: CDR1 KGHSH, CDR2 LQKENI. The CDR3 runs 15 residues. Trimming cost V 5 bases and J 0 bases, with 13 bases left between them. The CDR3 bases are TGTGCCAGCTCAGCCGGGGGGAGCATGAACACTGAAGCTTTCTTT. This sequence encodes CASSAGGSMNTEAFF.

This clonotype came up many times. The chain carries TRBV20-1 and TRBJ2-3; tentative D call: TRBD2 (5 bases). The CDR3 loop spans 14 amino acids. Germline V gene data show CDR1 as DFQATT and CDR2 as SNEGSKA (reference sequence). Trimming removed 1 base from V and 1 base from J, with 9 bases in between. The chain's CDR3 is CSARVAGRTDTQYF. As DNA, the CDR3 is TGCAGTGCTAGAGTGGCGGGCCGCACAGATACGCAGTATTTT.

This clonotype was seen more than once but under ten times. The chain links TRBV4-1 to TRBJ1-1, with D perhaps matching TRBD1 (5 bases). The CDR3 is made up of 16 amino acids. Deletions cut 6 bases from V and 1 base from J, with 18 bases between. Germline CDR1 MGHRA, CDR2 YSYEKL. CDR3 protein: CASRKTVFGANTEAFF. DNA for the CDR3: TGCGCCAGCAGGAAGACAGTCTTCGGTGCGAACACTGAAGCTTTCTTT.

This chain uses TRBV29-1 with TRBJ2-2; D remains ambiguous. CDR1 and CDR2 from the germline V gene are SQVTM and ANQGSEA. The CDR3 covers 11 residues. Trimming took 3 bases from V and 9 from J, leaving 8 bases between them. The CDR3 coding sequence is TGCAGCGTTGATTTGGGAAGGGAGCTGTTTTTT. Its protein is CSVDLGRELFF.